This TCR beta chain was identified during a study of blood T cells in healthy people across ages. The CDR3 spans 14 residues. V was trimmed by 7 bases and J by 3 bases, leaving 16 bases between them. CDR1 SGHTA and CDR2 FQGNSA come from the germline V gene. The use of a sample-barcoded 5' primer and a J-beta primer mix characterized a second PCR of roughly 7 to 11 cycles. With 12 random nucleotides, a template-switch adaptor tagged each individual cDNA molecule. Each CDR3 protein gets one entry after TCRdb re-called the 5' RACE reads with MiXCR. The table includes roughly 1.5 million distinct CDR3 sequences, 35% to 45% detected once. Whole-study findings and limits: More naive CD4+ cells and higher diversity marked long-lived donors relative to aged donors.

Concerning this clonotype: The antigen is not known.

The chain joins TRBV7-2 to TRBJ2-7; no clear D. The source material was blood. The source is a woman aged 18-29 years in good health. The CDR3 is CASTLPNPLYEQYF. In DNA form, the CDR3 reads TGTGCCAGCACCCTTCCAAACCCTCTCTACGAGCAGTACTTC.